This TCR beta chain was sequenced during a study of blood T cell repertoires in COVID-19. Study in general: COVID-19 samples collected from the United States, Italy and Spain covered acute and convalescent phases. T cells, B-cell-depleted T cells, or PBMCs provided the cDNA or gDNA that served as material.

How the authors handled the data: Scientists estimated how many nucleated cells there were by amplifying reference gene primers. Assay used: immunoSEQ multiplex PCR; TCRdb lists only in-frame clones, some missing. V and J calls plus clone size are reproduced from that table; the DNA served to infer D and trimming. The data hold some 150,000 clones, with about 91% observed a single time. The V gene lost 5 bases and the J gene lost 4 bases, with 8 bases spanning the gap. The CDR3 extends over 12 amino acids. The source of this sequence is a woman aged 60-75 years with acute or convalescent COVID-19. The rearrangement joins TRBV12-3 or TRBV12-4 to TRBJ1-2, with D tentatively TRBD1 (5 bases). Sequenced: peripheral blood. DNA for the CDR3: TGTGCCAGCAGTCGACAGTCCTATGGCTACACCTTC. Amino acids: CASSRQSYGYTF.